A selection of T cell receptor beta chains follows, all from one sample in a study of blood T cell repertoires in COVID-19. Clones were sequenced by immunoSEQ multiplex PCR, and TCRdb holds only the in-frame ones, with some missing. The sample holds about 56,000 clones; roughly 89% are singletons and the top ten take around 40%. The sample comprised peripheral blood. These receptors came from a woman aged 60 to 75 with COVID-19, enrolled during active disease. The CDR3 runs from the conserved cysteine through the conserved F or W. Fields, in order: clone size, D gene, J gene, V gene, CDR3 DNA, CDR3 protein. The D gene is left open where the match is weak. Size tells how often a clone was seen (once, few, many) or the class of an expanded clone, and some rows leave it out.

NA NA TRBJ2-2 TRBV4-1 TGCGCCAGCAGCCAAGGAGGATGGGAGCTGTTTTTT CASSQGGWELFF
NA TRBD1 TRBJ2-7 TRBV15 TGTGCCACCAGCAGGGGACAGGGGGCTTTCGAGCAGTACTTC CATSRGQGAFEQYF
NA TRBD2 TRBJ2-7 TRBV14 TGTGCCAGCAGCCCCTCTAGCGGGAGATCCTACGAGCAGTACTTC CASSPSSGRSYEQYF
once TRBD1 TRBJ1-2 TRBV2 TGTGCCAGCAGGACGGGACAGGAAAATGGCTACACCTTC CASRTGQENGYTF
once NA TRBJ1-3 TRBV27 TGTGCCAGCAGAAAAGGCGGGGGCAGTGGAAACACCATATATTTT CASRKGGGSGNTIYF
NA NA TRBJ1-1 TRBV6-2/TRBV6-3 TGTGCCAGCAGTTACGCAGGGTGGTATACTGAAGCTTTCTTT CASSYAGWYTEAFF
NA TRBD1 TRBJ1-1 TRBV14 TGTGCCAGCAGTCCGACCGGGACAGGTGTGTTGGGCACTGAAGCTTTCTTT CASSPTGTGVLGTEAFF
NA TRBD1 TRBJ2-1 TRBV28 TGTGCCAGCAGATACACAGGGGTGGCATTCTTC CASRYTGVAFF
NA NA TRBJ2-7 TRBV6-2/TRBV6-3 TGTGCCAGCAGTTACCCCTTGGCGGGGTTCTCCTACGAGCAGTACTTC CASSYPLAGFSYEQYF
NA NA TRBJ1-4 TRBV9 TGTGCCAGCAGCCAGCCGGGGTGGAATGAAAAACTGTTTTTT CASSQPGWNEKLFF
NA TRBD1 TRBJ2-3 TRBV15 TGTGCCACCAGCAGAGGAACAGGGGTTCTTCTTTTTGATACGCAGTATTTT CATSRGTGVLLFDTQYF
NA TRBD2 TRBJ2-7 TRBV5-1 TGCGCCAGCAGCTTATCGGCTAGCGGGAGTGGCGAGCAGTACTTC CASSLSASGSGEQYF
NA NA TRBJ2-5 TRBV19 TGTGCCAGTAGTTCTCAGGGTGGGGAGACCCAGTACTTC CASSSQGGETQYF
NA TRBD1 TRBJ1-1 TRBV3-1/TRBV3-2 TGTGCCAGCAGCTCCCAGGGGGCAACTGAAGCTTTCTTT CASSSQGATEAFF
once TRBD1 TRBJ2-1 TRBV9 TGTGCCAGCAGCCCCTCCGGGACAGAGTACAATGAGCAGTTCTTC CASSPSGTEYNEQFF
NA NA TRBJ2-7 TRBV29-1 TGCAGCGTTGCGGAGCGAACATACGAGCAGTACTTC CSVAERTYEQYF
once NA TRBJ1-1 TRBV30 TGTGCCTGGGATAGGGGTGTTGACACTGAAGCTTTCTTT CAWDRGVDTEAFF
NA NA TRBJ2-1 TRBV5-5 TGTGCCAGCACCCTGTGGGAGGGGGACACGAATGAGCAGTTCTTC CASTLWEGDTNEQFF
NA TRBD2 TRBJ2-6 TRBV23-1 TGCGCCAGAACCCCCCGTCGGAGCGGACTAGCGGTATACTCTGGGGCCAACGTCCTGACTTTC CARTPRRSGLAVYSGANVLTF
NA NA TRBJ1-1 TRBV5-4 TGTGCCAGCAGCCCCGGGGGGGTGGACACTGAAGCTTTCTTT CASSPGGVDTEAFF
NA TRBD2 TRBJ2-7 TRBV29-1 TGCAGCGCCTTAGCGGGAGCGGGAGGAGACGAGCAGTACTTC CSALAGAGGDEQYF
NA TRBD1 TRBJ2-5 TRBV7-9 TGTGCCAGCAGCTTAGCTCCGGGACAGGGTGGTGAGACCCAGTACTTC CASSLAPGQGGETQYF
once NA TRBJ1-6 TRBV3-1/TRBV3-2 TGTGCCAGCAGCCAAGAAGAACAGTTGCGCAATTCACCCCTCCACTTT CASSQEEQLRNSPLHF